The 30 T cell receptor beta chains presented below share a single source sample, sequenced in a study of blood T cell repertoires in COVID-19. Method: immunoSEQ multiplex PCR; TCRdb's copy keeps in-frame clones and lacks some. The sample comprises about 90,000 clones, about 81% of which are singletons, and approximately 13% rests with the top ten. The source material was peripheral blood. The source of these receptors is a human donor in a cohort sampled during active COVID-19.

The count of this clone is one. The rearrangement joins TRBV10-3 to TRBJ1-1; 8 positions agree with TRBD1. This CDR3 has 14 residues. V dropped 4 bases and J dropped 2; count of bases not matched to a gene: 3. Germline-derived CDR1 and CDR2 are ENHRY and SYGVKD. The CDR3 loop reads CAISGTGTNTEAFF. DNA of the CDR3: TGTGCCATCAGTGGGACAGGGACAAACACTGAAGCTTTCTTT.

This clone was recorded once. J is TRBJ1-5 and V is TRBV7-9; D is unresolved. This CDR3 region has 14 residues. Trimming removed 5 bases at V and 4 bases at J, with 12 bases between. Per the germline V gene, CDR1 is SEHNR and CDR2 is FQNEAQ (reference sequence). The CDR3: CASSPTSGNQPQHF. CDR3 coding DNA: TGTGCCAGCAGCCCAACTAGCGGGAATCAGCCCCAGCATTTT.

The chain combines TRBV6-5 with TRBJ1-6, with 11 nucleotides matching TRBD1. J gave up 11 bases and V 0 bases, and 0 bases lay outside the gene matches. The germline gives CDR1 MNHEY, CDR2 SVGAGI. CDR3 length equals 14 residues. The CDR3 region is CASSYSGQGAPLHF. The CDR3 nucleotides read TGTGCCAGCAGTTACTCGGGACAGGGGGCACCCCTCCACTTT.

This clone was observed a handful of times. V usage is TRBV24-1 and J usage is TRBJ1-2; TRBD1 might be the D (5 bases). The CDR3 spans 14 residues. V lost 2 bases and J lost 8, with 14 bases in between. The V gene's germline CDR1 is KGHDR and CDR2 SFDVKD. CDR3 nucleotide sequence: TGTGCCACCAGTGATTCAACAGGCAAGAAAGGCTACACCTTC. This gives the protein CATSDSTGKKGYTF.

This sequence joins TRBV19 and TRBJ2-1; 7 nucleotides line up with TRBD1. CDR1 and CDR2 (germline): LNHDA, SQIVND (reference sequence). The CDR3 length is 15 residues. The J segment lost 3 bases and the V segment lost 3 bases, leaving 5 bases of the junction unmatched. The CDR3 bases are TGTGCCAGTAGTATTCGGGGACAGTTCTACAATGAGCAGTTCTTC. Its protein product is CASSIRGQFYNEQFF.

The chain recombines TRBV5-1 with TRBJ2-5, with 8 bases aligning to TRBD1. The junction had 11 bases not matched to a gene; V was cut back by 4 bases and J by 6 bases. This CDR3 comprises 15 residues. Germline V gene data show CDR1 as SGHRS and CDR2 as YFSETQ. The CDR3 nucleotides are TGCGCCAGCAGCCCAACGACAGGGGTGTTGAAGACCCAGTACTTC. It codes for CASSPTTGVLKTQYF.

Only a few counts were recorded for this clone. This CDR3 is CASSPGHINYGYTF. For the CDR3, the DNA is TGTGCCAGCAGCCCAGGACACATTAACTATGGCTACACCTTC. The rearrangement joins TRBV7-9 to TRBJ1-2; D possibly corresponds to TRBD1 (5 bases). Germline values: CDR1 SEHNR, CDR2 FQNEAQ (reference sequence). V lost 5 bases, J lost 1 base, and 11 bases lay in between. This CDR3 is 14 amino acids long. The complete variable domain, with remaining parts taken from reference TRBV7-9 and TRBJ1-2, reads DTGVSQNPRHKITKRGQNVTFRCDPISEHNRLYWYRQTLGQGPEFLTYFQNEAQLEKSRLLSDRFSAERPKGSFSTLEIQRTEQGDSAMYLCASSPGHINYGYTFGSGTRLTVV.

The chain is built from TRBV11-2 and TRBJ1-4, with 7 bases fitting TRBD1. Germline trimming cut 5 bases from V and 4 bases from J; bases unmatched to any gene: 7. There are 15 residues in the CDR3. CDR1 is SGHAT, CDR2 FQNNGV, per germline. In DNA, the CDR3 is TGTGCCAGCAGCACAGACAGGGCCCGTAATGAAAAACTGTTTTTT. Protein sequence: CASSTDRARNEKLFF.

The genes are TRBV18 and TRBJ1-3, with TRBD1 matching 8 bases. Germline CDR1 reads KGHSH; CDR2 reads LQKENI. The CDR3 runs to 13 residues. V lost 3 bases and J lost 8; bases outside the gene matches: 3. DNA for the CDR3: TGTGCCAGCTCACCCGACAGGGGTGACACCATATATTTT. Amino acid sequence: CASSPDRGDTIYF.

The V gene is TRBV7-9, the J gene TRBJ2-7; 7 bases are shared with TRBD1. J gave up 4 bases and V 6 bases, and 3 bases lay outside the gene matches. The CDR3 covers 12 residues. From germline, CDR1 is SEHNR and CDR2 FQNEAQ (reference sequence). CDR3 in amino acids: CASSLRGYEQYF. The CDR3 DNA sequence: TGTGCCAGCAGTCTCAGGGGGTACGAGCAGTACTTC.

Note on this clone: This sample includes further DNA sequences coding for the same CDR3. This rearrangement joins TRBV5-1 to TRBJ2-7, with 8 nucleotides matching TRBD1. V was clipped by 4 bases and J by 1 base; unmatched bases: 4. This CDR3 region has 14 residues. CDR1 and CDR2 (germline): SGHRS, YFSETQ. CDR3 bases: TGCGCCAGCAGCATCGGACAGGGATCCTACGAGCAGTACTTC. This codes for CASSIGQGSYEQYF.

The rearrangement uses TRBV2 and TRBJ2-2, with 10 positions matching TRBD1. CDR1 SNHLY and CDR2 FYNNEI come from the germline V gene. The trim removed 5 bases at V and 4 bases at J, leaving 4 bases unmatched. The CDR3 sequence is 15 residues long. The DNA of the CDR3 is TGTGCCAGCAGTCGACAGGGGGCGAGCACCGGGGAGCTGTTTTTT. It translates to CASSRQGASTGELFF.

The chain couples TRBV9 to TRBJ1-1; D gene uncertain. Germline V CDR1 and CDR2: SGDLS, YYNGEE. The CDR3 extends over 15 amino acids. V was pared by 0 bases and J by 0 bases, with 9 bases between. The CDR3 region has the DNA TGTGCCAGCAGCGTAGCGGGGAATATGAACACTGAAGCTTTCTTT. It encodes CASSVAGNMNTEAFF.

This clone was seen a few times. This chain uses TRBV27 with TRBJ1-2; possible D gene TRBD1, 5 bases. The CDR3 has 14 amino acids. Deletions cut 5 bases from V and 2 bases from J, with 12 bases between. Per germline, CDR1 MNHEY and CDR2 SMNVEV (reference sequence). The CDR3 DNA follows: TGTGCCAGCAGTCCCTGGACAACCAACTATGGCTACACCTTC. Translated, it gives CASSPWTTNYGYTF.

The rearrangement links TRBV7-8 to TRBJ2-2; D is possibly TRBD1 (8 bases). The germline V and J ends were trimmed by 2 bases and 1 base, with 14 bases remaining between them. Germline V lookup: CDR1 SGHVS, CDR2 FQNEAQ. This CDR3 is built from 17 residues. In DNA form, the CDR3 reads TGTGCCAGCAGCTTAAGGGGAGGGACAGGGAACACCGGGGAGCTGTTTTTT. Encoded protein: CASSLRGGTGNTGELFF.

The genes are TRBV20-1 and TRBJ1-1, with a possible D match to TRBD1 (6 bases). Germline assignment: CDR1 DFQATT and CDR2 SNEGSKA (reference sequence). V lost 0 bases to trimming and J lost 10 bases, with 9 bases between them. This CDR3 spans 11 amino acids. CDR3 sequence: CSAREDRLAFF. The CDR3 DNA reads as TGCAGTGCTAGAGAAGACAGGCTAGCTTTCTTT.

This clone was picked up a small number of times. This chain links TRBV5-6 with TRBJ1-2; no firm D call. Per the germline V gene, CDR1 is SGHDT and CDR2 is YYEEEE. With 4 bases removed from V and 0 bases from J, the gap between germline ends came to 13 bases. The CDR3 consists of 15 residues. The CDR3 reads CASSRRSAANYGYTF. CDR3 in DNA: TGTGCCAGCAGCCGGAGGTCCGCTGCTAACTATGGCTACACCTTC. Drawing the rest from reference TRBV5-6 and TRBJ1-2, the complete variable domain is DAGVTQSPTHLIKTRGQQVTLRCSPKSGHDTVSWYQQALGQGPQFIFQYYEEEERQRGNFPDRFSGHQFPNYSSELNVNALLLGDSALYLCASSRRSAANYGYTFGSGTRLTVV.

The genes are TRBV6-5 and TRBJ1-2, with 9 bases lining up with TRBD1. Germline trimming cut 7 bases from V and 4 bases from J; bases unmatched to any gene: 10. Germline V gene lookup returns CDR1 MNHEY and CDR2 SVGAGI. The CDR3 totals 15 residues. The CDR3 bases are TGTGCCAGCACGAGGACAGGGGCGAACCCCTATGGCTACACCTTC. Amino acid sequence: CASTRTGANPYGYTF.

CDR3 in DNA: TGTGCCAGCAAGGTCGTGGGCTCAGGAAACACCATATATTTT. Protein: CASKVVGSGNTIYF. The chain couples TRBV27 to TRBJ1-3, with D uncertain. V was cut by 7 bases and J by 4 bases, with 14 bases left in between. The germline CDR1 and CDR2 sequences are MNHEY and SMNVEV (reference sequence). The CDR3 is 14 amino acids.

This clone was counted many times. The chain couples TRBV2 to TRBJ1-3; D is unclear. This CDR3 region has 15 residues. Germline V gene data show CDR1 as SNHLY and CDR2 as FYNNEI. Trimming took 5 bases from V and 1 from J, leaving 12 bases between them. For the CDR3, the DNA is TGTGCCAGCAGTACTAACGCTGCTTCTGGAAACACCATATATTTT. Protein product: CASSTNAASGNTIYF.

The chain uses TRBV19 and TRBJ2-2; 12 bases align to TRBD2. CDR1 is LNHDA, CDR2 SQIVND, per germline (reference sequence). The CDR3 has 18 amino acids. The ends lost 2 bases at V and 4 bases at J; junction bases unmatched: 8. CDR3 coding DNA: TGTGCCAGTAGTATAAGGGCTAGCGGGGGGGCCTCCACCGGGGAGCTGTTTTTT. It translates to CASSIRASGGASTGELFF.

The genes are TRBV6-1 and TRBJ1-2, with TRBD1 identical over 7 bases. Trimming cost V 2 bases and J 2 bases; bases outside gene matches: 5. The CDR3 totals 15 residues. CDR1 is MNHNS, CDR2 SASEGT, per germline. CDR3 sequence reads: CASSESTTGNYGYTF. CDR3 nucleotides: TGTGCCAGCAGTGAATCTACGACAGGGAACTATGGCTACACCTTC.

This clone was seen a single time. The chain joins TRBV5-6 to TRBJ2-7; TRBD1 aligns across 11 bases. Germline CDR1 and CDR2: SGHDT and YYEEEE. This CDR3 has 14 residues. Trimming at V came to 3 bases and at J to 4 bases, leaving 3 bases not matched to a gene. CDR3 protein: CASSWGTGGYEQYF. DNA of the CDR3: TGTGCCAGCAGCTGGGGGACAGGGGGGTACGAGCAGTACTTC.

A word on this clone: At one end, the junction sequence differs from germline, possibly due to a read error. The CDR3 nucleotides are TGTGCTAGCAGCCGTATCCCCCCCGGGACAGGGAAGATCGGGGAGCTGTTTTTT. Its translation: CASSRIPPGTGKIGELFF. The chain links TRBV7-7 to TRBJ2-2, with 9 bases aligning to TRBD1. Looked up from germline, CDR1 is SSHAT and CDR2 is FNYEAQ (reference sequence). This CDR3 has 18 amino acids.

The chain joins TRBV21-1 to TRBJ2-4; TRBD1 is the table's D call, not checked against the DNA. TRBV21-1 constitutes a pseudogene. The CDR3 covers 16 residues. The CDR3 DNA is TGTGCCAGCAGCAAAGGCGGAAAAGGGGTTTGGGACATTCAGTACTTC. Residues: CASSKGGKGVWDIQYF.

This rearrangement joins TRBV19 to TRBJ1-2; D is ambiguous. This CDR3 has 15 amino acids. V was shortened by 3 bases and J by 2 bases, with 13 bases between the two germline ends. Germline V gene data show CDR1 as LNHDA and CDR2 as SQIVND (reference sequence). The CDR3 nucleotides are TGTGCCAGTAGTATCGGCGACTCCCGGAACTATGGCTACACCTTC. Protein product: CASSIGDSRNYGYTF.

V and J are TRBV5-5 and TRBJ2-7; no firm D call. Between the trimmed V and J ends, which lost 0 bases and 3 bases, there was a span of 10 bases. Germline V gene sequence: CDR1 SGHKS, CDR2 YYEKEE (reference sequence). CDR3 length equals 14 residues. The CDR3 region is CASSLASRSYEQYF. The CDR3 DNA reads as TGTGCCAGCAGCTTGGCGTCGCGGAGCTACGAGCAGTACTTC. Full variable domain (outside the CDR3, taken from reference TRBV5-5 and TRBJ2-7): DAGVTQSPTHLIKTRGQQVTLRCSPISGHKSVSWYQQVLGQGPQFIFQYYEKEERGRGNFPDRFSARQFPNYSSELNVNALLLGDSALYLCASSLASRSYEQYFGPGTRLTVT.

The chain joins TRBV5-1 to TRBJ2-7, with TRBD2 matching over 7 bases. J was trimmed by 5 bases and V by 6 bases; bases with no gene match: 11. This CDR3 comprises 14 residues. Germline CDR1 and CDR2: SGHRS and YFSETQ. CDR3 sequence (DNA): TGCGCCAGCACCCCGTGGCGGGGGAAGAACGAGCAGTACTTC. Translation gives CASTPWRGKNEQYF.

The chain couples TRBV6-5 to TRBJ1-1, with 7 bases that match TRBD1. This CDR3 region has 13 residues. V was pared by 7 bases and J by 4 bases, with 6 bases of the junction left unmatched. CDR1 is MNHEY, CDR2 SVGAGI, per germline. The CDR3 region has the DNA TGTGCCAGCACGGGACAGCTGGGCACTGAAGCTTTCTTT. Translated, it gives CASTGQLGTEAFF.

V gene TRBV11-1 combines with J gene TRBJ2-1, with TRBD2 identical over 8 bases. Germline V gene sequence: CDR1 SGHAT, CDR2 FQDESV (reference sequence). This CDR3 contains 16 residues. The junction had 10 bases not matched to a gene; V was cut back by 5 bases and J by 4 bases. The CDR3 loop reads CASSPPKRGLYNEQFF. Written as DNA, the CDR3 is TGTGCCAGCAGCCCCCCCAAGCGGGGGCTTTACAATGAGCAGTTCTTC.